Reported below is one T cell receptor (beta chain). Its antigen is as yet unknown. This specimen comes from a study of cytomegalovirus exposure and HLA in healthy donors. Points from the study as a whole: In an earlier analysis, about 87% or about 30%: the productive usage of most TCR beta V segments.

The PCR made use of 60 Vbeta and 13 Jbeta primers. Using immunoSEQ multiplex PCR, the repertoire was profiled, and TCRdb retains in-frame clones only, with some absent. Among around 200,000 clones, about four fifths were seen once, and the ten largest hold over 2%. Germline CDR1 is SGDLS and CDR2 is YYNGEE. The CDR3 totals 16 residues. The V segment lost 2 bases and the J segment 7 bases; nucleotides outside the gene matches: 6. Healthy bone marrow donors formed the donor group. This TCR was sampled from a woman aged 50 to 65 in good health and CMV-seronegative. The sample consisted of PBMCs. V gene TRBV9 combines with J gene TRBJ2-2, with TRBD1 matching over 12 bases. The CDR3 is CASSVGQGAQVGELFF. In nucleotides, the CDR3 is TGTGCCAGCAGCGTGGGACAGGGGGCGCAGGTCGGGGAGCTGTTTTTT.